Presented here are 20 T cell receptor beta chains from one specimen sequenced in a study of shared clonotypes between healthy human individuals. Generated by immunoSEQ multiplex PCR, the TCRdb table keeps only in-frame clones and is missing some. The data contain over 2 million clones, just under 95% of them singletons. Specimen: naive CD4+ T cells from PBMCs. Noted subset: CD45RA+ positively selected. The receptors stem from a man aged 18 to 29 in good health. Some clones in this sample may be carry-over from other donors' samples.

The CDR3 DNA is TGTGCCAGCAGTCGGCAGTCTGAAGGTTTTGGCAATCAGCCCCAGCATTTT. Encoded protein: CASSRQSEGFGNQPQHF. The rearrangement links TRBV27 to TRBJ1-5, with D unresolved. The V gene lost 5 bases and the J gene lost 2 bases, with 19 bases spanning the gap. Germline loops: CDR1 MNHEY, CDR2 SMNVEV (reference sequence). This CDR3 has 17 amino acids.

The V gene is TRBV27, the J gene TRBJ2-1; possible D gene TRBD2, 6 bases. Germline V gives CDR1 MNHEY, CDR2 SMNVEV (reference sequence). Trimming left V 0 bases short and J 9 bases short, with 21 bases between. The CDR3 covers 17 residues. For the CDR3, the DNA is TGTGCCAGCAGTTTATCGGGGGGAGTAGGCTCTGAGAGTGAGCAGTTCTTC. Translation: CASSLSGGVGSESEQFF.

The V and J genes are TRBV4-1 and TRBJ1-1; tentatively, D is TRBD1 (5 bases). The CDR3 totals 10 residues. From germline, CDR1 is MGHRA and CDR2 YSYEKL. V was shortened by 3 bases and J by 12 bases, with 8 bases between the two germline ends. CDR3 loop: CASSQGETFF. For the CDR3, the DNA is TGCGCCAGCAGCCAGGGGGAGACTTTCTTT.

This chain connects TRBV9 to TRBJ2-3; 11 bases match TRBD2. Trimming cost V 4 bases and J 4 bases; bases outside gene matches: 5. Germline V gives CDR1 SGDLS, CDR2 YYNGEE. The CDR3 extends over 15 amino acids. The CDR3 reads CASSKLAGDSDTQYF. As DNA, the CDR3 is TGTGCCAGCAGCAAACTAGCGGGAGATTCAGATACGCAGTATTTT.

This rearrangement joins TRBV28 to TRBJ2-4; the match to TRBD2 covers 12 bases. CDR1 and CDR2 from the germline V gene are MDHEN and SYDVKM. J was trimmed by 1 base and V by 5 bases; bases with no gene match: 6. The CDR3 has 17 residues. CDR3 in amino acids: CASSLLAGGVAKNIQYF. The CDR3, as DNA: TGTGCCAGCAGTCTACTAGCGGGAGGTGTTGCCAAAAACATTCAGTACTTC.

The gene calls are TRBV7-3 and TRBJ1-1, with 7 bases that match TRBD1. CDR3 length equals 15 residues. The junction had 9 bases not matched to a gene; V was cut back by 5 bases and J by 3 bases. From germline, CDR1 is SGHTA and CDR2 FQGTGA. The chain's CDR3 is CASSRQGQGDTEAFF. The CDR3 nucleotides read TGTGCCAGCAGCAGACAGGGACAAGGAGACACTGAAGCTTTCTTT.

The V and J genes are TRBV4-1 and TRBJ2-5; no definite D call. CDR1 is MGHRA and CDR2 is YSYEKL in the germline V gene. The CDR3 consists of 14 residues. The V end was cut by 0 bases, the J end by 1 base, with 6 bases between. The CDR3 region is CASSQEPSQETQYF. DNA of the CDR3: TGCGCCAGCAGCCAAGAACCCAGCCAAGAGACCCAGTACTTC.

The chain couples TRBV11-2 to TRBJ2-3; D uncertain. Looked up from germline, CDR1 is SGHAT and CDR2 is FQNNGV. Trimming cost V 2 bases and J 5 bases, with 11 bases left between them. The CDR3 contains 14 residues. Here the CDR3 DNA reads TGTGCCAGCAGCTTAATTAGATTCGGAGATACGCAGTATTTT. It is translated as CASSLIRFGDTQYF. The whole variable domain, filled in from reference TRBV11-2 and TRBJ2-3, reads EAGVAQSPRYKIIEKRQSVAFWCNPISGHATLYWYQQILGQGPKLLIQFQNNGVVDDSQLPKDRFSAERLKGVDSTLKIQPAKLEDSAVYLCASSLIRFGDTQYFGPGTRLTVL.

V gene TRBV7-2 combines with J gene TRBJ2-3, with D possibly TRBD2 on 5 matching bases. The V gene's germline CDR1 is SGHTA and CDR2 FQGNSA. The CDR3 loop spans 14 amino acids. With 3 bases removed from V and 5 bases from J, the gap between germline ends came to 12 bases. The CDR3 region has the DNA TGTGCCAGCAGCTTGGCCCGGGGTTTAGATACGCAGTATTTT. It is translated as CASSLARGLDTQYF.

This clone appeared a few times. In DNA, the CDR3 is TGTGCCAGCAGCTTAGATGGTGAGGGAGGCTACACCTTC. It specifies CASSLDGEGGYTF. The gene calls are TRBV11-2 and TRBJ1-2; no reliable D call. Germline V gives CDR1 SGHAT, CDR2 FQNNGV. Deletions cut 0 bases from V and 8 bases from J, with 10 bases between. The CDR3 consists of 13 residues.

The rearrangement joins TRBV19 to TRBJ2-3; no reliable D call. Trimming removed 3 bases from V and 5 bases from J, with 6 bases in between. The CDR3 extends over 12 amino acids. In germline, CDR1 is LNHDA, CDR2 SQIVND (reference sequence). CDR3 DNA: TGTGCCAGTAGTATCGTGGAAGATACGCAGTATTTT. This sequence encodes CASSIVEDTQYF.

With regard to this clone: The sample has other DNA sequences that encode this CDR3 too. The V call is TRBV11-2, the J call TRBJ2-7; D is perhaps TRBD1 (5 bases). V lost 4 bases and J 0 bases, leaving 10 bases between the germline ends. CDR1 and CDR2 from the germline V gene are SGHAT and FQNNGV. The CDR3 contains 14 residues. The CDR3 sequence: CASSYSRGSYEQYF. The DNA for the CDR3 is TGTGCCAGCAGCTATTCTAGGGGCTCCTACGAGCAGTACTTC. Drawing the rest from reference TRBV11-2 and TRBJ2-7, the complete variable domain is EAGVAQSPRYKIIEKRQSVAFWCNPISGHATLYWYQQILGQGPKLLIQFQNNGVVDDSQLPKDRFSAERLKGVDSTLKIQPAKLEDSAVYLCASSYSRGSYEQYFGPGTRLTVT.

The chain combines TRBV21-1 with TRBJ2-2; the D call in the table, TRBD2, was not verified against the DNA. TRBV21-1 is termed a pseudogene. The CDR3 spans 14 residues. This CDR3 reads CASYGGGPVGELFF. The CDR3 bases are TGTGCCTCGTATGGCGGGGGCCCTGTCGGGGAGCTGTTTTTT.

This chain joins TRBV2 and TRBJ2-2; 8 nucleotides match TRBD2. CDR1 and CDR2 from the germline V gene are SNHLY and FYNNEI. The CDR3 runs 15 residues. V lost 6 bases and J lost 0; bases outside the gene matches: 3. This CDR3 is CASRMGLANTGELFF. The DNA for the CDR3 is TGTGCCAGCAGGATGGGACTAGCGAACACCGGGGAGCTGTTTTTT.

The genes are TRBV5-4 and TRBJ2-3; D ambiguous. This CDR3 is 14 amino acids long. Trimming cost V 0 bases and J 2 bases, with 7 bases left between them. Germline-derived CDR1 and CDR2 are SGHNT and YYREEE (reference sequence). The CDR3 DNA follows: TGTGCCAGCAGCTTGGATAGACTCACAGATACGCAGTATTTT. Its protein product is CASSLDRLTDTQYF.

This clone was detected once. V is TRBV28 and J is TRBJ2-7; 7 nucleotides match TRBD1. In germline, CDR1 is MDHEN, CDR2 SYDVKM. The trim removed 6 bases at V and 3 bases at J, leaving 14 bases unmatched. The CDR3 runs to 16 residues. The chain's CDR3 is CASSWSGTAKDYEQYF. The CDR3 DNA reads TGTGCCAGCAGCTGGTCGGGGACAGCCAAAGACTACGAGCAGTACTTC.

This clone was observed a single time. The rearrangement uses TRBV28 and TRBJ1-5; a weak D match, TRBD1 (5 bases). V lost 3 bases and J lost 1, with 10 bases in between. Germline lookup yields CDR1 MDHEN and CDR2 SYDVKM. The CDR3 runs 15 residues. The CDR3 region is CASSFFRGSNQPQHF. The CDR3 DNA follows: TGTGCCAGCAGTTTTTTTCGGGGGAGCAATCAGCCCCAGCATTTT. Drawing the rest from reference TRBV28 and TRBJ1-5, the complete variable domain is DVKVTQSSRYLVKRTGEKVFLECVQDMDHENMFWYRQDPGLGLRLIYFSYDVKMKEKGDIPEGYSVSREKKERFSLILESASTNQTSMYLCASSFFRGSNQPQHFGDGTRLSIL.

V and J are TRBV5-6 and TRBJ1-4; TRBD1 matches 7 bases. This CDR3 contains 17 residues. Trimming removed 2 bases from V and 8 bases from J; junction bases left unmatched: 15. Germline V gene lookup returns CDR1 SGHDT and CDR2 YYEEEE. CDR3 in amino acids: CASSFGPRGRDGEKLFF. In DNA, the CDR3 is TGTGCCAGCAGCTTTGGCCCTAGGGGGCGCGACGGGGAAAAACTGTTTTTT.

This clone was detected only once. The chain joins TRBV20-1 to TRBJ2-7; D possibly corresponds to TRBD2 (6 bases). The germline V gene has CDR1 DFQATT and CDR2 SNEGSKA (reference sequence). V was shortened by 6 bases and J by 3 bases, with 9 bases between the two germline ends. This CDR3 has 11 amino acids. CDR3 protein: CSAMRDYEQYF. The CDR3, as DNA: TGCAGTGCCATGCGGGACTACGAGCAGTACTTC.

The J gene is TRBJ2-3, the V gene TRBV7-2, with D possibly TRBD1 on 5 matching bases. The CDR3 is made up of 16 amino acids. Germline V gene sequence: CDR1 SGHTA, CDR2 FQGNSA. Trimming shortened V by 2 bases and J by 1 base, and 13 bases separated the two germline ends. CDR3 nucleotide sequence: TGTGCCAGCAGCTTAATTAGGTGGGGCGGCACAGATACGCAGTATTTT. Amino acids: CASSLIRWGGTDTQYF.